This T cell receptor beta chain is drawn from a study of blood T cells in healthy people across ages. Findings of the study overall: The study regarded diversity estimates from one million T cells as underestimates. Unsorted PBMCs blocked a conclusive comparison of naive and antigen-experienced cells.

The CDR3 sequence is 13 residues long. The germline CDR1 and CDR2 sequences are SSHAT and FNYEAQ (reference sequence). On this clonotype itself: What it recognizes is unknown. One junction end disagrees with the germline gene, perhaps due to a read error.

Alongside a J-beta primer mix, a sample-barcoded 5' primer served in a second PCR lasting about 7 to 11 cycles. TCRdb reanalysed the 5' RACE reads using MiXCR and keeps one entry per CDR3 protein. The sample lists some 1,800,000 distinct CDR3 sequences, about 39% occurring once. Approximately 9.6 milliliters of peripheral blood were drawn from each donor into EDTA-treated tubes. Per sample, extraction of total RNA gave at least 5.5 micrograms in every case. This TCR came from a human donor in good health. The chain recombines TRBV7-7 with TRBJ2-3, with no clear D. The sample consisted of blood. CDR3 sequence reads: CASSLDHPGTQYF. The CDR3 bases are TGTGCTAGCAGTTTGGACCACCCGGGTACGCAGTATTTT.